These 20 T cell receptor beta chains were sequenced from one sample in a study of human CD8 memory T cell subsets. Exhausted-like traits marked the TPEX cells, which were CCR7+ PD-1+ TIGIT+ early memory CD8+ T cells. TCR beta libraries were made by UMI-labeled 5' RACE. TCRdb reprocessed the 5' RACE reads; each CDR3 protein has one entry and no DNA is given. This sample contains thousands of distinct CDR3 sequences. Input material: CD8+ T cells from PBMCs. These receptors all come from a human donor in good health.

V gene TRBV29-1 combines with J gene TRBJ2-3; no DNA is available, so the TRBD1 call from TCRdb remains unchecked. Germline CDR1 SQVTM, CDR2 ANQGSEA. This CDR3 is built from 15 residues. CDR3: CSVSGGRGGTDTQYF.

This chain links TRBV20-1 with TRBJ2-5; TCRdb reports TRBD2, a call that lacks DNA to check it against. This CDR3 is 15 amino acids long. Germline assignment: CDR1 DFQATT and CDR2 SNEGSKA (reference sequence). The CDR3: CSARDRRLDWETQYF.

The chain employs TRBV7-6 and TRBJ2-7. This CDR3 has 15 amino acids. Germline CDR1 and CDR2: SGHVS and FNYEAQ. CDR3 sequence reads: CASSLESGNPYEQYF.

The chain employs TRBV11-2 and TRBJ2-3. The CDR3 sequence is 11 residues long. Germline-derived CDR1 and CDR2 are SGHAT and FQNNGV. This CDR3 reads CASSLTDTQYF.

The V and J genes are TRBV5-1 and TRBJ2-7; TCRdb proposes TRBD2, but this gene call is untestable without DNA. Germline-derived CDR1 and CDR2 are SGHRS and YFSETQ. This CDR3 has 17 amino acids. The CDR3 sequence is CASSSPIAGGPVYEQYF.

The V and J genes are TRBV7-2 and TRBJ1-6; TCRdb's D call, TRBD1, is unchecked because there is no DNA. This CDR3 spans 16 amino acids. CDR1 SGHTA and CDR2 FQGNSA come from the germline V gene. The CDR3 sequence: CASSLAPGEYNSPLHF.

The CDR3: CASSFIRGLQETQYF. This chain links TRBV7-3 with TRBJ2-5; TCRdb selects TRBD1, and the lack of DNA leaves this call unchecked. CDR1 SGHTA and CDR2 FQGTGA come from the germline V gene. The CDR3 has 15 residues. The complete variable domain, with remaining parts taken from reference TRBV7-3 and TRBJ2-5, reads GAGVSQTPSNKVTEKGKYVELRCDPISGHTALYWYRQSLGQGPEFLIYFQGTGAADDSGLPNDRFFAVRPEGSVSTLKIQRTERGDSAVYLCASSFIRGLQETQYFGPGTRLLVL.

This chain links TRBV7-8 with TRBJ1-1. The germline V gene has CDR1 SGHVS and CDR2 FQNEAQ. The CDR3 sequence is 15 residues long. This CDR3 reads CASRISGWTNTEAFF.

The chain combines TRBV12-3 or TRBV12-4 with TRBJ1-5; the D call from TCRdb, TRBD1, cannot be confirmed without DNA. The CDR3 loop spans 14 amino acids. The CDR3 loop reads CASSFRGGNQPQHF.

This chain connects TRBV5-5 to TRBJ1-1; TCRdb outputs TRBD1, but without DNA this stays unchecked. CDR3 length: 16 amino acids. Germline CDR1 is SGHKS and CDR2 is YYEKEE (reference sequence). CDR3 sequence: CASSFWMDSPNTEAFF.

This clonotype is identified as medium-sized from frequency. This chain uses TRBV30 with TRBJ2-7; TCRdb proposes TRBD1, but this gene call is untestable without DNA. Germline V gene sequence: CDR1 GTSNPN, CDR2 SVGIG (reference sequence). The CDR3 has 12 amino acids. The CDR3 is CAWGTGGYEQYF.

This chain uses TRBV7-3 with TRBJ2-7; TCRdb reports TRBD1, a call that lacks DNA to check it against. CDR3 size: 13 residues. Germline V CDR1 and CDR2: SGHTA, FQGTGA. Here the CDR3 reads CASSLDRGYEQYF.

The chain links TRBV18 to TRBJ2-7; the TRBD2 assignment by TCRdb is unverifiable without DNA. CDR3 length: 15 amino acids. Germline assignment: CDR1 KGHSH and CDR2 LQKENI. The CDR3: CASSPGQREGYEQYF. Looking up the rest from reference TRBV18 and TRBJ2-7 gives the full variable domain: NAGVMQNPRHLVRRRGQEARLRCSPMKGHSHVYWYRQLPEEGLKFMVYLQKENIIDESGMPKERFSAEFPKEGPSILRIQQVVRGDSAAYFCASSPGQREGYEQYFGPGTRLTVT.

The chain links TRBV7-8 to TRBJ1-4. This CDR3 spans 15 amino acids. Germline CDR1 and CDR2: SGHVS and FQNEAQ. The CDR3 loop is CASSQRHGRDEKLFF.

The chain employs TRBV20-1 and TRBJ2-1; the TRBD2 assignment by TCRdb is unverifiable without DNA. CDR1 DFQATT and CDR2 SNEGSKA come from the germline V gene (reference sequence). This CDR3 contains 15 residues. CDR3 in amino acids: CSARDRAGVYNEQFF.

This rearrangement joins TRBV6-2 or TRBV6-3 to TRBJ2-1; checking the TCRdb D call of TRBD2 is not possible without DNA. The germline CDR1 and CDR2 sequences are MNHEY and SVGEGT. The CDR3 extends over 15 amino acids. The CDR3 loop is CASSYSSGGANEQFF.

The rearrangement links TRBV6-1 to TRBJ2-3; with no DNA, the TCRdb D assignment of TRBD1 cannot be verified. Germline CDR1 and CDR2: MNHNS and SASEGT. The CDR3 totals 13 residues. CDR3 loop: CASSGGTGDTQYF.

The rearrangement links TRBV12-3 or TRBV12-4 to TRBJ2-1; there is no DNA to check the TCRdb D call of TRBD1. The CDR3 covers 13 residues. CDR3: CASRAPKTNEQFF.

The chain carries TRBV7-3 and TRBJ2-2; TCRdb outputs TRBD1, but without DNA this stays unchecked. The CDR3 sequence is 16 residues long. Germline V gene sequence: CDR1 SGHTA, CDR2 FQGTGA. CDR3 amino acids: CASSLMGQGNNGELFF.

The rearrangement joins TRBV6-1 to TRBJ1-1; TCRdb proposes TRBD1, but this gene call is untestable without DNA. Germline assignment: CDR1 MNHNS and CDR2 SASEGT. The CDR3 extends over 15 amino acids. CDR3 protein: CASRAGQGGTTEAFF.